The clone carrying this T cell receptor (beta chain) has just a few counts. These data come from a study of blood T cell repertoires in COVID-19. V was clipped by 7 bases and J by 0 bases, with 16 bases between them. Germline-derived CDR1 and CDR2 are WNHNN and SYGVQD (reference sequence). CDR3 length: 16 residues. Source study methods: Amplification with reference gene primers provided the estimates of nucleated cell counts. Here immunoSEQ multiplex PCR was the method, and the copy in TCRdb shows in-frame clones only, minus some. V and J calls and clone size are those listed in that table; D and trimming were worked out from the DNA. Of about 270,000 clones in the sample, more than 80% were seen once. Those who participated ranged in age from roughly 18 to 100 years and resided in approximately 23 US areas. In assigning cohorts, the study relied on participant-reported clinical history.

This clonotype was obtained from a woman in her twenties or thirties with acute COVID-19. The chain is built from TRBV10-1 and TRBJ1-5, with a weak D call TRBD1 (5 bases). The sequenced material came from PBMCs or T cells enriched from blood (not recorded which). CDR3 nucleotides: TGCGCCAGCAAGGGGCCAAAACCATATAGCAATCAGCCCCAGCATTTT. Translating gives CASKGPKPYSNQPQHF.